This T cell receptor (beta chain) is from a study of spatial heterogeneity in lung cancer (dated by TCRdb to about 2019). For the study in its entirety: Donors were around 69 patients with early-stage, untreated non-small cell lung cancer from the lung TRACERx cohort. Follow-up PBMC samples were sequenced whenever available, and the median time to follow-up was 2 to 3 years after resection. Beta-chain transcripts were consistently detected in greater numbers than alpha-chain transcripts, which likely reflects a higher abundance of beta-chain transcripts. In the raw uncorrected reads, each unique combination of TCR and UMI appeared more than ten times on average. In non-small cell lung cancer, the study quantitatively compared TCR alpha and beta repertoires across several tumor regions, matched nontumor lung, and blood. The study linked features of the TCR repertoire to counts of nonsynonymous mutations, which were determined by whole-exome sequencing of tumor tissue. At surgery, some 220 tumor regions, 63 to 70 matched nontumor lung samples and 56 PBMC samples were TCR-sequenced for both alpha and beta chains.

General findings and caveats noted by the study authors: Confirming at a functional level the hypothesis that regional TCRs recognize regional mutations was considered to require additional single-cell paired TCR alpha and beta sequencing. Comparisons of baseline and follow-up blood repertoires included only 14 patients. Ubiquitous expanded tumor TCRs were found in blood more often at tumor resection than at routine follow-up.

This clonotype has ten or more counts. The antigen it recognizes is unknown. Within one base of it there is no much larger clone, and no base qualities were kept. The germline ends are 20 bases apart after V is trimmed by 2 bases and J by 0 bases. From the cysteine up to the phenylalanine, the CDR3 has a length of 20 residues. Only the CDR3 region is kept as DNA, spanning 60 bases read in frame from base 1. CDR1 and CDR2 are read off the germline V gene as KGHSH and LQKENI. The sample's time point label is to be understood as: blood at routine non-recurrence follow-up after resection. Whole RNA extracted from tumor and nontumor lung tissue, or from cryopreserved PBMC samples, was used for TCR sequencing without cell sorting. Only patients with enough RNA available from two or more tumor regions were chosen for TCR sequencing. Library creation used 5' RACE. Sequencing used a NextSeq 500. In the TCR library protocol, a unique molecular identifier was attached to each TCR cDNA molecule so that PCR and sequencing errors could be corrected. The paper's data handling went like this. TCR identification, UMI-based error correction and CDR3 extraction were performed with Decombinator tools. TCRs above a frequency of 2 per 1,000, corresponding to the top 1% of the tumor frequency distribution, were defined as expanded. Rényi diversity was computed with the R vegan package after subsampling each repertoire 100 times to 5,000 TCRs. CDR3 similarity networks were built from amino acid triplet string-kernel similarity, with CDR3s being connected when pairwise similarity was above 0.82. The raw public reads went through TCRdb reprocessing: fastp at Q25, MiXCR clone calling, in-frame beta chains kept. For every CDR3 protein sequence, its rows merge into one entry that carries the most common genes and DNA. TCRdb, not the authors, supplied the V and J calls. The sample table holds roughly 70,000 distinct CDR3 sequences, of which roughly 8.9% were seen once. The top ten clones comprise around 1.9% of the sample.

The rearranged segments are TRBV18 and TRBJ2-6, with no confident D gene call. This specimen was PBMCs, taken at follow-up. This receptor was obtained from a female donor with early-stage non-small cell lung cancer. The bases are TGTGCCAGCTCACCAATGAGGTTGACCCGGTTAAACTCTGGGGCCAACGTCCTGACTTTC. The resulting protein is CASSPMRLTRLNSGANVLTF.